These T cell receptor beta chains were read from a single sample in a study of T cell responses to AZD1222 COVID-19 vaccine. Data came from immunoSEQ multiplex PCR; TCRdb stores just in-frame clones and leaves some out. The table records about 200,000 clones, 90% to 95% of them present only once. The material sequenced was peripheral blood, taken 28 days after the second dose of the MenACWY control vaccine. These receptors came from an adult who received the MenACWY meningococcal vaccine as a control. Both conserved end residues are part of each CDR3. A D gene is named only where the DNA matches it firmly. Clone size, where shown, is once, few, many, or a class for clones that have expanded.

v_gene	abundance	len	j_gene	d_gene	CDR3nt	CDR3aa
TRBV7-2	-	15	TRBJ1-6	TRBD1	TGTGCCAGCAGCTCCCCAGGGGGTAATAATTCACCCCTCCACTTT	CASSSPGGNNSPLHF
TRBV27	-	13	TRBJ1-1	-	TGTGCCAGCAGTGCCGCGGAGGGGACTGAAGCTTTCTTT	CASSAAEGTEAFF
TRBV6-5	-	15	TRBJ1-1	-	TGTGCCAGCAGTTACGGGGGGGTATCGAACACTGAAGCTTTCTTT	CASSYGGVSNTEAFF
TRBV4-3	-	15	TRBJ2-7	-	TGCGCCAGCAGCCAGGGATCCGGAGATCTCTACGAGCAGTACTTC	CASSQGSGDLYEQYF
TRBV7-6	-	17	TRBJ1-6	TRBD1	TGTGCCAGCAGCTCAGGAGCCGGGACAGGGAGTTCATCACCCCTCCACTTT	CASSSGAGTGSSSPLHF
TRBV19	-	15	TRBJ2-6	-	TGTGCCAGTAGTACTGACAGCTCTGGGGCCAACGTCCTGACTTTC	CASSTDSSGANVLTF
TRBV2	-	15	TRBJ1-1	TRBD1	TGTGCCAGCAGTGCCCGACAGGGTACGAACACTGAAGCTTTCTTT	CASSARQGTNTEAFF
TRBV30	-	15	TRBJ1-1	-	TGTGCCTGGAGCCTATCGACAGAGATGAACACTGAAGCTTTCTTT	CAWSLSTEMNTEAFF
TRBV30	-	14	TRBJ2-7	TRBD1	TGTGCCTGGGGAGACAGGGCGGGCCCCTACGAGCAGTACTTC	CAWGDRAGPYEQYF
TRBV6-2/TRBV6-3	-	16	TRBJ1-4	TRBD1	TGTGCCAGCAGCTCCGCGACAGGGTGGGGGAATGAAAAACTGTTTTTT	CASSSATGWGNEKLFF
TRBV2	-	14	TRBJ2-5	TRBD1	TGTGCCAGCAGAACAGGGACAGGGGAAGAGACCCAGTACTTC	CASRTGTGEETQYF
TRBV5-4	-	15	TRBJ2-1	TRBD2	TGTGCCAGCAGCCTGACTAGCGCGGGCTACAATGAGCAGTTCTTC	CASSLTSAGYNEQFF
TRBV7-9	-	15	TRBJ2-5	-	TGTGCCAGCAGCTTACGGCCGGGTGCCCAAGAGACCCAGTACTTC	CASSLRPGAQETQYF
TRBV5-4	-	15	TRBJ1-2	TRBD1	TGTGCCAGCAGCCAGGACAGGGGGCCTGTCTATGGCTACACCTTC	CASSQDRGPVYGYTF
TRBV7-3	-	15	TRBJ2-2	TRBD1	TGTGCCAGCAGCGCACAGGGGGCGAACACCGGGGAGCTGTTTTTT	CASSAQGANTGELFF
TRBV7-9	-	19	TRBJ1-1	-	TGTGCCAGCAGCTATATTCGGGACACTATTACCAGAATGAACACTGAAGCTTTCTTT	CASSYIRDTITRMNTEAFF
TRBV27	-	12	TRBJ1-1	-	TGTGCCAGCAGTCGCCGGGGGGCTGAAGCTTTCTTT	CASSRRGAEAFF
TRBV15	-	14	TRBJ2-3	-	TGTGCCACCAGCAGAGATTCGGCCGCAGATACGCAGTATTTT	CATSRDSAADTQYF
TRBV5-4	-	13	TRBJ2-3	-	TGTGCCAGCAAAAGCGGAAGCACAGATACGCAGTATTTT	CASKSGSTDTQYF
TRBV11-2	-	16	TRBJ1-2	TRBD1	TGTGCCAGCAGCTTAGGTCCTCAGGGGGCAAACTATGGCTACACCTTC	CASSLGPQGANYGYTF
TRBV7-8	-	16	TRBJ1-2	-	TGTGCCAGCAGACCGACGGGACATCCTTTTGGCTATGGCTACACCTTC	CASRPTGHPFGYGYTF
TRBV7-8	-	17	TRBJ2-7	-	TGTGCCAGCAGCTTATCCCCCCCGGGGGGCAGCTCCTACGAGCAGTACTTC	CASSLSPPGGSSYEQYF
TRBV4-3	-	14	TRBJ2-2	-	TGCGCCAGCAGCTTCTCCGGGAACGCCGGGGAGCTGTTTTTT	CASSFSGNAGELFF
TRBV11-2	once	12	TRBJ1-1	-	TGTGCCAGCAGCCCGTTGAAAACTGAAGCTTTCTTT	CASSPLKTEAFF
TRBV11-1	-	15	TRBJ2-7	TRBD1	TGTGCCAGCAGCTCCCGGGACAGTAATTACGGCGAGCAGTACTTC	CASSSRDSNYGEQYF
TRBV6-5	-	16	TRBJ2-2	-	TGTGCCAGCAGTTACGGTCTAGCTGTAAACACCGGGGAGCTGTTTTTT	CASSYGLAVNTGELFF
TRBV27	once	14	TRBJ1-2	-	TGTGCCAGCAGTAACCCGACCGAAAACTATGGCTACACCTTC	CASSNPTENYGYTF
TRBV3-1/TRBV3-2	-	13	TRBJ1-2	-	TGTGCCAGCAGCCAAGGAGGAATCTATGGCTACACCTTC	CASSQGGIYGYTF
TRBV2	-	12	TRBJ1-3	-	TGTGCCAGCAGTGATCGCGGAAACACCATATATTTT	CASSDRGNTIYF
TRBV4-1	-	15	TRBJ2-7	TRBD1	TGCGCCAGCAGCCTTGGGACAGGGGGTTACTACGAGCAGTACTTC	CASSLGTGGYYEQYF
TRBV3-1/TRBV3-2	once	12	TRBJ2-5	-	TGTGCCAGCAGCCAAGGGGGGGAGACCCAGTACTTC	CASSQGGETQYF
TRBV28	-	13	TRBJ2-7	-	TGTGCCAGCAGCCCCAGAGGGTCCTACGAGCAGTACTTC	CASSPRGSYEQYF
TRBV19	-	12	TRBJ2-1	-	TGTGCCAGTAGTACAGGGTATCATGAGCAGTTCTTC	CASSTGYHEQFF
TRBV4-1	-	14	TRBJ2-7	-	TGCGCCAGCAGCCAAGACGTCAGCTCCTACGAGCAGTACTTC	CASSQDVSSYEQYF
TRBV9	-	14	TRBJ2-3	TRBD1	TGTGCCAGCAGCGCGACAGGGGGCTTGGATACGCAGTATTTT	CASSATGGLDTQYF
TRBV6-6	-	12	TRBJ1-1	-	TGTGCCAGCAGCTGGGAGAACACTGAAGCTTTCTTT	CASSWENTEAFF
TRBV28	-	15	TRBJ2-7	TRBD2	TGTGCCAGCAGTTTGGGGGGGGACGCATCCTACGAGCAGTACTTC	CASSLGGDASYEQYF
TRBV4-3	-	16	TRBJ2-5	-	TGCGCCAGCAGCCAAGGGGGGCAGCCTCGGCGGGAGACCCAGTACTTC	CASSQGGQPRRETQYF
TRBV10-3	-	11	TRBJ1-5	-	TGTGCCATCAGTGAGTCGGGTATCCAGCATTTT	CAISESGIQHF
TRBV27	-	16	TRBJ2-3	TRBD2	TGTGCCAGCAGTCCCGTGCCGGGGGGGCGCACAGATACGCAGTATTTT	CASSPVPGGRTDTQYF